The 9 T cell receptor beta chains reported below all come from one sample, sequenced in a study of beta chain features in type 1 diabetes. Reverse transcribing all isolated RNA meant expressed TCRB transcripts were sequenced. Data came from immunoSEQ multiplex PCR; TCRdb stores just in-frame clones and leaves some out. Found here are fewer than 900,000 clones, 17% of them singletons; the top ten hold 0.02% to 0.025%. Source material: naive CD4+ T cells from blood. Receptors originate from a woman between 18 and 29 years old in good health.

The chain carries TRBV11-2 and TRBJ2-7; a possible D gene is TRBD2 (6 bases). The germline gives CDR1 SGHAT, CDR2 FQNNGV. This CDR3 is 14 amino acids long. V gave up 3 bases and J gave up 0 bases, with 9 bases separating them. The CDR3 sequence is CASSFGGDSYEQYF. The DNA of the CDR3 is TGTGCCAGCAGCTTTGGCGGGGACTCCTACGAGCAGTACTTC. The full variable domain, with the rest looked up from reference TRBV11-2 and TRBJ2-7, is EAGVAQSPRYKIIEKRQSVAFWCNPISGHATLYWYQQILGQGPKLLIQFQNNGVVDDSQLPKDRFSAERLKGVDSTLKIQPAKLEDSAVYLCASSFGGDSYEQYFGPGTRLTVT.

This clone was recorded a few times. This sequence joins TRBV6-6 and TRBJ2-7; no reliable D call. Germline values: CDR1 MNHNY, CDR2 SVGAGI (reference sequence). V was clipped by 2 bases and J by 7 bases, with 18 bases between them. This CDR3 spans 15 amino acids. CDR3 in DNA: TGTGCCAGCAGTTACGACGGCGGCCGACCTTGGGAGCAGTACTTC. It encodes CASSYDGGRPWEQYF.

This clone came up a few times. The sample holds other DNA sequences that translate to the same CDR3. This chain uses TRBV5-6 with TRBJ2-7; 8 bases are shared with TRBD2. Germline lookup yields CDR1 SGHDT and CDR2 YYEEEE. V lost 3 bases, J lost 0 bases, and 2 bases stayed unmatched. The CDR3 has 14 amino acids. The CDR3, as DNA: TGTGCCAGCAGCTCCACTAGCGGCTCCTACGAGCAGTACTTC. Residues: CASSSTSGSYEQYF.

This clone was detected a few times. The V and J genes are TRBV5-4 and TRBJ2-1, with D perhaps TRBD2 (5 bases). Trimming took 4 bases from V and 8 from J, leaving 13 bases between them. Germline V lookup: CDR1 SGHNT, CDR2 YYREEE (reference sequence). The CDR3 is made up of 13 amino acids. The CDR3 DNA follows: TGTGCCAGCAGCCCCCGGGGTCAAGATGAGCAGTTCTTC. Its translation: CASSPRGQDEQFF. The complete variable domain, with remaining parts taken from reference TRBV5-4 and TRBJ2-1, reads ETGVTQSPTHLIKTRGQQVTLRCSSQSGHNTVSWYQQALGQGPQFIFQYYREEENGRGNFPPRFSGLQFPNYSSELNVNALELDDSALYLCASSPRGQDEQFFGPGTRLTVL.

This clone showed up just a few times. V gene TRBV28 combines with J gene TRBJ1-4; D is ambiguous. V lost 5 bases to trimming and J lost 7 bases, with 8 bases between them. The CDR3 loop spans 12 amino acids. Germline loops: CDR1 MDHEN, CDR2 SYDVKM. CDR3 loop: CASSSFAEKLFF. For the CDR3, the DNA is TGTGCCAGCAGTAGTTTCGCTGAAAAACTGTTTTTT.

In DNA form, the CDR3 reads TGTGCCAGCAGGTCGACAGGGGGTGCCTACGAGCAGTACTTC. This gives the protein CASRSTGGAYEQYF. The rearrangement uses TRBV5-6 and TRBJ2-7; 9 bases align to TRBD1. The germline V gene encodes CDR1 SGHDT and CDR2 YYEEEE. J gave up 2 bases and V 5 bases, and 5 bases lay outside the gene matches. This CDR3 region has 14 residues.

V usage is TRBV7-8 and J usage is TRBJ1-2, with TRBD1 identical over 9 bases. CDR3 length: 17 amino acids. Trimming removed 3 bases from V and 4 bases from J; junction bases left unmatched: 12. The germline V gene has CDR1 SGHVS and CDR2 FQNEAQ. The chain's CDR3 is CASSLERTGGWGYGYTF. Written as DNA, the CDR3 is TGTGCCAGCAGCTTGGAACGTACAGGGGGCTGGGGCTATGGCTACACCTTC.

V usage is TRBV5-4 and J usage is TRBJ2-7; 11 bases fit TRBD2. The junction had 4 bases not matched to a gene; V was cut back by 3 bases and J by 2 bases. Per the germline V gene, CDR1 is SGHNT and CDR2 is YYREEE (reference sequence). The CDR3 spans 15 residues. CDR3 residues: CASSSGLAVPYEQYF. The CDR3 DNA follows: TGTGCCAGCAGCTCGGGACTAGCGGTGCCCTACGAGCAGTACTTC.

The chain has TRBV7-9 and TRBJ1-4; no firm D call. This CDR3 contains 14 residues. The V end lost 2 bases, the J end lost 8 bases, and 12 bases lay between the germline ends. Germline V gene sequence: CDR1 SEHNR, CDR2 FQNEAQ (reference sequence). CDR3 nucleotides: TGTGCCAGCAGCTTATCCCGGGGATGGGAAAAACTGTTTTTT. Amino acid sequence: CASSLSRGWEKLFF.